This T cell receptor beta chain was recovered during a study of metastatic and nonmetastatic thyroid tumors. As for the study in general: Patients with malignant and benign thyroid disease provided blood and tumor or nodule tissue, whose repertoires were compared. Study-wide results and limits: Benign nodules reportedly had significantly lower TCR beta diversity than malignant thyroid tumors in blood and tumor.

The CDR3 extends over 18 amino acids. V gave up 3 bases and J gave up 5 bases; unmatched junction bases: 15. From germline, CDR1 is MNHNS and CDR2 SASEGT. Original processing notes: A distant-metastasis classifier for papillary thyroid cancer was built using CDR3 differences across clinicopathological groups. MiXCR re-clonotyped the PCR reads for TCRdb. The V and J calls were determined by TCRdb, not by the authors. The sample includes tens of thousands of clones, approximately 26% seen only once; the top ten take around 10%. Remarks on this clone: Its antigen is currently unknown.

Until they underwent thyroid surgery, no patient had received any treatment. This TCR was recovered from a female donor with papillary thyroid cancer or a benign thyroid nodule (not recorded which). Some clones in this sample may be carry-over from other donors' samples. V usage is TRBV6-1 and J usage is TRBJ2-7, with 11 bases fitting TRBD1. Source material: blood. The CDR3 DNA reads as TGTGCCAGCAGTGATTTTCGATACGGACAGGGGGCGGGCCACGAGCAGTACTTC. Translated: CASSDFRYGQGAGHEQYF.